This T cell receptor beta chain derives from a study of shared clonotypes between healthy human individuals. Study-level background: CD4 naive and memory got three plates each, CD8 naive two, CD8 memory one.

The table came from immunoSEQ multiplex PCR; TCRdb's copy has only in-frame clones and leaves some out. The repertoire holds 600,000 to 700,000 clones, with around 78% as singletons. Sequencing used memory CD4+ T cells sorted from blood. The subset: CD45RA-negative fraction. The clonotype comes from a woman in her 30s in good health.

Written as DNA, the CDR3 is TGTGCCAGTAATCCCCGGGGGCGGGGCACTGAAGCTTTCTTT. Translated: CASNPRGRGTEAFF. The J gene is TRBJ1-1, the V gene TRBV19; D is perhaps TRBD1 (6 bases). CDR1 is LNHDA and CDR2 is SQIVND in the germline V gene (reference sequence). V was pared by 7 bases and J by 4 bases, with 16 bases between. This CDR3 region has 14 residues.